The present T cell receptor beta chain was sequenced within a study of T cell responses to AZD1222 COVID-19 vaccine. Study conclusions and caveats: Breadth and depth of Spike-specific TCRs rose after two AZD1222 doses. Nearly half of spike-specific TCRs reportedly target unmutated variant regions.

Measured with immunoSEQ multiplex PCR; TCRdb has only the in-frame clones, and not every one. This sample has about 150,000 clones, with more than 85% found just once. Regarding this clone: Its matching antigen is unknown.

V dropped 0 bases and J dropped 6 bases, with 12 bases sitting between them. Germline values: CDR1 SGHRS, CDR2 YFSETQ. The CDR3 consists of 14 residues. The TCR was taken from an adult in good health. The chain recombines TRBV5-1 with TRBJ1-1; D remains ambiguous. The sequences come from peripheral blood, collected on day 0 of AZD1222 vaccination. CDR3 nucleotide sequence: TGCGCCAGCAGCTTGGGGTACCGAGACTCTGAAGCTTTCTTT. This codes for CASSLGYRDSEAFF.